The next 22 T cell receptor beta chains were all read from a single sample in a study of T-cell reconstitution after alpha-beta-depleted transplantation in children. Library preparation (for TCRbeta) was performed with unique molecular identifiers. MiXCR was run by TCRdb on the PCR reads, yielding one entry per CDR3 protein. The data contain hundreds of thousands of distinct CDR3 sequences, about 8.2% of them singletons. The source was PBMCs, mostly from graft donor cells, collected 360 days after TCRalphabeta/CD19-depleted stem cell transplant. Receptor source: a male patient aged 2 to 9 who had a stem cell transplant for acute myeloid leukemia, so the T cells may come from the graft donor.

This clonotype was recorded at least ten times. The chain has TRBV5-1 and TRBJ2-2; D is unclear. Germline-derived CDR1 and CDR2 are SGHRS and YFSETQ. V dropped 1 base and J dropped 1 base, with 5 bases sitting between them. The CDR3 length is 14 residues. CDR3 DNA: TGCGCCAGCAGCTTGCTGGGGAACACCGGGGAGCTGTTTTTT. Translated, it gives CASSLLGNTGELFF.

This clonotype was found a few times. The genes are TRBV29-1 and TRBJ2-5; D is uncertain. The length of the CDR3 is 13 residues. CDR1 and CDR2 from the germline V gene are SQVTM and ANQGSEA. V lost 6 bases, J lost 3 bases, and 14 bases lay in between. The CDR3 sequence is CSVRAPGEETQYF. Here the CDR3 DNA reads TGCAGCGTCCGGGCCCCCGGCGAAGAGACCCAGTACTTC.

This clonotype was observed many times. The V call is TRBV5-1, the J call TRBJ2-2, with D uncertain. The CDR3 loop spans 16 amino acids. With 4 bases removed from V and 2 bases from J, the gap between germline ends came to 15 bases. Germline V CDR1 and CDR2: SGHRS, YFSETQ. The CDR3 here is CASSAPPTANTGELFF. The CDR3 DNA is TGCGCCAGCAGCGCGCCCCCAACGGCCAACACCGGGGAGCTGTTTTTT.

This clonotype was seen a few times. The chain carries TRBV6-2 or TRBV6-3 and TRBJ2-2; 12 nucleotides match TRBD1. J was trimmed by 5 bases and V by 1 base; bases with no gene match: 2. The CDR3 is 16 residues long. CDR1 MNHEY and CDR2 SVGEGT come from the germline V gene. The CDR3 protein is CASSYWDRGQTGELFF. CDR3 DNA: TGTGCCAGCAGTTACTGGGACAGGGGGCAGACCGGGGAGCTGTTTTTT.

This clonotype showed up just a few times. CDR3 residues: CASSQDRDRNTEAFF. CDR3 coding DNA: TGTGCCAGCAGCCAAGATCGGGACAGGAACACTGAAGCTTTCTTT. The genes are TRBV14 and TRBJ1-1; TRBD1 matches at 7 bases. The CDR3 runs to 15 residues. The germline V gene has CDR1 SGHDN and CDR2 FVKESK. V lost 0 bases and J lost 1; bases outside the gene matches: 2.

There are many counts of this clonotype. This rearrangement joins TRBV12-3 or TRBV12-4 to TRBJ2-7; the D is unclear. The CDR3 is 14 residues long. V lost 1 base and J 1 base, leaving 8 bases between the germline ends. The CDR3 loop reads CASSLVSRSYEQYF. Written as DNA, the CDR3 is TGTGCCAGCAGTTTAGTCAGTAGATCCTACGAGCAGTACTTC.

The chain joins TRBV20-1 to TRBJ2-5; possibly TRBD2 for D (6 bases). The V gene's germline CDR1 is DFQATT and CDR2 SNEGSKA (reference sequence). V lost 3 bases to trimming and J lost 5 bases, with 16 bases between them. The CDR3 is 14 amino acids. CDR3 DNA sequence: TGCAGTGCTAGTAGCGGACTACCCTCTGAGACCCAGTACTTC. Translating it yields CSASSGLPSETQYF.

This clonotype was observed a handful of times. This CDR3 reads CASSLGSGLAGVPGELFF. As DNA, the CDR3 is TGTGCCAGCAGCTTAGGTTCGGGACTAGCGGGAGTACCCGGGGAGCTGTTTTTT. The chain combines TRBV7-6 with TRBJ2-2; TRBD2 matches 14 bases. The V and J ends lost 1 base and 6 bases, in that order; junction bases with no gene match: 7. The CDR3 spans 18 residues. Per germline, CDR1 SGHVS and CDR2 FNYEAQ.

This clonotype occurred many times. The gene calls are TRBV7-9 and TRBJ2-5; D possibly corresponds to TRBD1 (5 bases). The CDR3 is 13 residues long. From germline, CDR1 is SEHNR and CDR2 FQNEAQ (reference sequence). V lost 2 bases and J 5 bases, leaving 9 bases between the germline ends. CDR3: CASSLRWGETQYF. The CDR3 coding sequence is TGTGCCAGCAGCTTAAGGTGGGGCGAGACCCAGTACTTC.

In its sample, this clonotype was seen a few times. This chain links TRBV12-3 or TRBV12-4 with TRBJ2-4; possible D gene TRBD2, 5 bases. The CDR3 sequence is 14 residues long. Trimming removed 4 bases from V and 1 base from J, with 8 bases in between. The CDR3 reads CASSSPGAKNIQYF. The CDR3 DNA reads as TGTGCCAGCAGTTCCCCGGGGGCCAAAAACATTCAGTACTTC.

This chain joins TRBV15 and TRBJ1-1, with a tentative D call TRBD1 (6 bases). This CDR3 is 17 amino acids long. The V end lost 5 bases, the J end lost 6 bases, and 25 bases lay between the germline ends. CDR1 and CDR2 (germline): LNHNV, YYDKDF (reference sequence). CDR3 bases: TGTGCCACCAGCCGCCCGCCAGGGGTGCGGGGAAGTGCTGAAGCTTTCTTT. It translates to CATSRPPGVRGSAEAFF.

The chain links TRBV3-1 to TRBJ2-3, with a tentative D call TRBD2 (6 bases). This CDR3 has 12 amino acids. Germline assignment: CDR1 LGHDT and CDR2 YNNKEL (reference sequence). Trimming cost V 9 bases and J 3 bases, with 10 bases left between them. This CDR3 is CASSRETDTQYF. The CDR3 nucleotides are TGTGCCAGTTCCCGGGAGACAGATACGCAGTATTTT.

Turning to this clonotype: A read error may account for a junction end that differs from germline. The CDR3 reads CASSLEDGSGELFF. The DNA of the CDR3 is TGTGCTAGCAGCTTAGAGGACGGATCCGGGGAGCTGTTTTTT. The J gene is TRBJ2-2, the V gene TRBV7-7; D gene uncertain. The CDR3 is 14 amino acids. Germline CDR1 is SSHAT and CDR2 is FNYEAQ (reference sequence).

The rearrangement links TRBV13 to TRBJ2-7; D unclear. Trimming left V 0 bases short and J 1 base short, with 10 bases between. The CDR3 runs to 15 residues. Germline loops: CDR1 PRHDT, CDR2 FYEKMQ (reference sequence). CDR3 coding DNA: TGTGCCAGCAGCTTAGGCCTCCACAAATCCTACGAGCAGTACGTC. This gives the protein CASSLGLHKSYEQYV.

This chain links TRBV10-2 with TRBJ2-2; TRBD1 matches 8 bases. The CDR3 consists of 15 residues. J was trimmed by 4 bases and V by 5 bases; bases with no gene match: 6. Per germline, CDR1 WSHSY and CDR2 SAAADI. In DNA form, the CDR3 reads TGCGCCAGCAGTATACAGGGGGTCGGCACCGGGGAGCTGTTTTTT. Its translation is CASSIQGVGTGELFF.

Ten or more counts support this clonotype. The chain employs TRBV12-3 or TRBV12-4 and TRBJ2-5, with TRBD2 matching over 13 bases. CDR3 length: 16 residues. Trimming removed 6 bases from V and 5 bases from J; junction bases left unmatched: 9. CDR3 nucleotide sequence: TGTGCCAGCAGCCTTACTAGCGGGAGGGCATGGGAGACCCAGTACTTC. Its protein product is CASSLTSGRAWETQYF.

The chain uses TRBV9 and TRBJ2-4, with TRBD1 matching over 8 bases. Trimming cost V 4 bases and J 9 bases; bases outside gene matches: 6. This CDR3 has 13 amino acids. From germline, CDR1 is SGDLS and CDR2 YYNGEE. This chain's CDR3 is CASSLGQGGIQYF. The CDR3 DNA is TGTGCCAGCAGCCTCGGACAGGGCGGCATTCAGTACTTC.

The chain carries TRBV15 and TRBJ2-7; no definite D call. V lost 0 bases and J 4 bases, leaving 10 bases between the germline ends. The CDR3 consists of 14 residues. The V gene's germline CDR1 is LNHNV and CDR2 YYDKDF (reference sequence). In DNA form, the CDR3 reads TGTGCCACCAGCAGAGATTTAACGTTTTACGAGCAGTACGTC. Protein sequence: CATSRDLTFYEQYV.

V and J are TRBV6-2 or TRBV6-3 and TRBJ1-5; 10 nucleotides align to TRBD1. Germline CDR1 and CDR2: MNHEY and SVGEGT. CDR3 length equals 15 residues. The junction had 9 bases not matched to a gene; V was cut back by 6 bases and J by 7 bases. The CDR3 loop reads CASSRGTGVRQPQHF. The DNA for the CDR3 is TGTGCCAGCAGCCGCGGGACAGGGGTTCGGCAGCCCCAGCATTTT.

This clonotype was seen a handful of times. The chain combines TRBV6-1 with TRBJ2-7; D might be TRBD1 (7 bases). Germline V gene lookup returns CDR1 MNHNS and CDR2 SASEGT. This CDR3 spans 15 amino acids. V was trimmed by 10 bases and J by 3 bases, leaving 22 bases between them. DNA of the CDR3: TGTGCCACTTCGAGGGGGCGGGGAAGCGGCTACGAGCAGTACTTC. The encoded protein is CATSRGRGSGYEQYF.

This chain uses TRBV6-2 or TRBV6-3 with TRBJ2-1; 10 positions match TRBD2. This CDR3 comprises 14 residues. CDR1 MNHEY and CDR2 SVGEGT come from the germline V gene. Unmatched junction bases numbered 5, after V lost 4 bases and J lost 8 bases. DNA of the CDR3: TGTGCCAGCAGTTCCCAGCGGGAGGGTTATGAGCAGTTCTTC. Translating gives CASSSQREGYEQFF.

This clonotype was observed at least ten times. The chain joins TRBV6-1 to TRBJ2-5, with 8 nucleotides matching TRBD1. V dropped 1 base and J dropped 4; count of bases not matched to a gene: 2. The CDR3 spans 14 residues. Germline V gene lookup returns CDR1 MNHNS and CDR2 SASEGT. The CDR3 sequence: CASSEGTGTETQYF. The DNA of the CDR3 is TGTGCCAGCAGTGAAGGGACAGGGACAGAGACCCAGTACTTC.